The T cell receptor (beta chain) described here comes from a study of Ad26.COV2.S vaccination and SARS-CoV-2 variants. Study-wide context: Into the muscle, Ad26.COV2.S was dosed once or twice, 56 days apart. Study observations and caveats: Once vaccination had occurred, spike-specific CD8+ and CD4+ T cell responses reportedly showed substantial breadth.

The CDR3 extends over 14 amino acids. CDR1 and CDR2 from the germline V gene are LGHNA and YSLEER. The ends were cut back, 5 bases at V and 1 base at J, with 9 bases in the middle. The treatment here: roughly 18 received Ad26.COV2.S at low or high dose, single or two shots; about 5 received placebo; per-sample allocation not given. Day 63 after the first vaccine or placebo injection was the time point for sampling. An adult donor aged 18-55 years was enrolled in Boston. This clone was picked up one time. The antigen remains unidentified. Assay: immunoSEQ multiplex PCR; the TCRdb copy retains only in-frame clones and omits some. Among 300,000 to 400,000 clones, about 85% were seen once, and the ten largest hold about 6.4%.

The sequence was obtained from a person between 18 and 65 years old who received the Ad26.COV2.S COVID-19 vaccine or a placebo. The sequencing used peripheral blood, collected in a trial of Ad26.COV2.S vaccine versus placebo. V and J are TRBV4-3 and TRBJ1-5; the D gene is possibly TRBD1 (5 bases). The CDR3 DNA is TGCGCCAGCAGCTTCCGGGACAGCAATCAGCCCCAGCATTTT. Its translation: CASSFRDSNQPQHF.